This T cell receptor beta chain came from a study of T cell responses to AZD1222 COVID-19 vaccine. The CDR3 length is 13 residues. In germline, CDR1 is SGHTA, CDR2 FQGTGA. Trimming at V came to 8 bases and at J to 6 bases, leaving 8 bases not matched to a gene. The assay was immunoSEQ multiplex PCR, and TCRdb's table has in-frame clones only and misses some. The table lists roughly 84,000 clones, roughly 85% of them singletons. The sequence came from an adult in good health. The sequencing used peripheral blood, collected on day 0 of AZD1222 vaccination. The chain carries TRBV7-3 and TRBJ2-7; 9 nucleotides match TRBD1. The CDR3 spells CASGSTGGGEQYF. DNA for the CDR3: TGTGCCAGCGGCTCGACAGGGGGTGGCGAGCAGTACTTC.